This T cell receptor (beta chain) was documented in a study of monozygotic twins with cystic fibrosis. Background on the study: With about 15 PCR cycles, barcoded libraries came from around 3 micrograms of fragmented DNA.

V was clipped by 3 bases and J by 0 bases, with 11 bases between them. The germline CDR1 and CDR2 sequences are KGHSH and LQKENI. CDR3 length equals 15 residues. The count of this clone is one. Profiled with immunoSEQ multiplex PCR; TCRdb holds only in-frame clones, not every one. The data show 30,000 or so clones, nearly 98% seen once. The rearrangement uses TRBV18 and TRBJ1-1, with unresolved D. Input material: blood. The receptor's source is a girl aged 2-10 years with cystic fibrosis. The CDR3: CASSPQTVMNTEAFF. The CDR3, as DNA: TGTGCCAGCTCACCCCAAACAGTAATGAACACTGAAGCTTTCTTT.